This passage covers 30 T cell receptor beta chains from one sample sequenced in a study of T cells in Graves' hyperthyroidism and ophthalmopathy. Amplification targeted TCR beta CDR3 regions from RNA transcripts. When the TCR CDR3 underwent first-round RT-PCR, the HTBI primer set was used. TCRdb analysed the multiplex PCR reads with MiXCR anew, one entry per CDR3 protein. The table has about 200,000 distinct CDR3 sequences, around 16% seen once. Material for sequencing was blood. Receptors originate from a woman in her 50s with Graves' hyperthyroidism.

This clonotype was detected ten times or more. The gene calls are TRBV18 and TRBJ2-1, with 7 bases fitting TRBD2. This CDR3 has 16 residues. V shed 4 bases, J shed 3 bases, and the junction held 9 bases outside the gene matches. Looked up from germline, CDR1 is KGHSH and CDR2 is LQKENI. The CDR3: CASSLRLAENYNEQFF. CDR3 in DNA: TGTGCCAGCTCACTCCGGCTAGCGGAAAACTACAATGAGCAGTTCTTC.

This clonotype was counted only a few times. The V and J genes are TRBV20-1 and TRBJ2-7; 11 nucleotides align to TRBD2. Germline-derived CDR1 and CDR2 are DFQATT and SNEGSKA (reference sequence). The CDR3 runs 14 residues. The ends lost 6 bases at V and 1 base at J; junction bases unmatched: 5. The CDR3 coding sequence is TGCAGTGCCTGGGGACTAGCGGTTTCCTACGAGCAGTACTTC. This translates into CSAWGLAVSYEQYF.

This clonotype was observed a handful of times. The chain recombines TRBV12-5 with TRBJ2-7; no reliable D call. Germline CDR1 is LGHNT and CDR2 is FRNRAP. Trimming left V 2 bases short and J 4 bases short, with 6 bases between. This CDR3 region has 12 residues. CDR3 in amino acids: CASGLSNYEQYF. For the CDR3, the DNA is TGTGCTAGTGGTTTGAGTAATTACGAGCAGTACTTC.

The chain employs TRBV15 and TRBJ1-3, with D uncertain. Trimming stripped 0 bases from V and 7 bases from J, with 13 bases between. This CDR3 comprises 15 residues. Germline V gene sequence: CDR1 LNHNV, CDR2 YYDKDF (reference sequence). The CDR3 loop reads CATSRDMLGRNTIYF. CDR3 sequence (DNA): TGTGCCACCAGCAGAGATATGCTTGGACGGAACACCATATATTTT. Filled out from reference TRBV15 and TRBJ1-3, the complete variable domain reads DAMVIQNPRYQVTQFGKPVTLSCSQTLNHNVMYWYQQKSSQAPKLLFHYYDKDFNNEADTPDNFQSRRPNTSFCFLDIRSPGLGDTAMYLCATSRDMLGRNTIYFGEGSWLTVV.

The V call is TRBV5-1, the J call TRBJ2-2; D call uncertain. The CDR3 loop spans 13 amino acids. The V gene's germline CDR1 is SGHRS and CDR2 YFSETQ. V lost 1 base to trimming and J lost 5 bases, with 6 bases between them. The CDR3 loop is CASSLQETGELFF. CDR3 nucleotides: TGCGCCAGCAGCTTGCAAGAAACCGGGGAGCTGTTTTTT.

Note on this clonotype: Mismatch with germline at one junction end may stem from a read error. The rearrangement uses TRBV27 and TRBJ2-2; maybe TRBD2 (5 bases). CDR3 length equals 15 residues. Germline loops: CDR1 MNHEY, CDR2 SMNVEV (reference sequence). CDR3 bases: TGTGCCAGCAGCCCCTTATTGAGTTCGCCCGGGGAGCTGCTTTTT. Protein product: CASSPLLSSPGELLF.

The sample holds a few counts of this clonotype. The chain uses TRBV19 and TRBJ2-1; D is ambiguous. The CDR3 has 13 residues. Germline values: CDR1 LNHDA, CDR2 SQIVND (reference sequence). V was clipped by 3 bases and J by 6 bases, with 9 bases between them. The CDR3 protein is CASSIGNFNEQFF. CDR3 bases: TGTGCCAGTAGTATCGGAAATTTCAATGAGCAGTTCTTC.

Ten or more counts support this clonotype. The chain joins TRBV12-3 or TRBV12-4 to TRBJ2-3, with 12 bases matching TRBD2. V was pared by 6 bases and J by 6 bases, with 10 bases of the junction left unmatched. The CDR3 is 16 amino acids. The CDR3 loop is CASSPPSGRADDTQYF. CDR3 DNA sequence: TGTGCCAGCAGCCCCCCTAGCGGGAGGGCCGACGATACGCAGTATTTT.

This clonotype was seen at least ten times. This chain's CDR3 is CASRKSGTSASDTQYF. CDR3 nucleotide sequence: TGTGCCAGCAGAAAATCCGGGACTAGCGCTTCAGATACGCAGTATTTT. The chain has TRBV12-3 or TRBV12-4 and TRBJ2-3; 10 positions match TRBD2. With 6 bases clipped from V and 4 bases from J, the junction kept 10 bases outside the gene matches. CDR3 length: 16 amino acids.

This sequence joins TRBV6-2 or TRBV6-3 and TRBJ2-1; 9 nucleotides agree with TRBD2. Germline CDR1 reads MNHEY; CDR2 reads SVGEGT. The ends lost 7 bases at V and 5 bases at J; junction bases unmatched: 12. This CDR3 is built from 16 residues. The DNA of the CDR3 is TGTGCCAGCACTCAGGGTGGCGGGAGGGGAGACAATGAGCAGTTCTTC. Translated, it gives CASTQGGGRGDNEQFF.

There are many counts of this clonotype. The CDR3 here is CASYLGQDRYGYTF. Written as DNA, the CDR3 is TGTGCCAGCTATCTGGGCCAGGATCGCTATGGCTACACCTTC. The rearrangement uses TRBV28 and TRBJ1-2; D gene unclear. The CDR3 sequence is 14 residues long. Per germline, CDR1 MDHEN and CDR2 SYDVKM. The V end lost 8 bases, the J end lost 4 bases, and 17 bases lay between the germline ends.

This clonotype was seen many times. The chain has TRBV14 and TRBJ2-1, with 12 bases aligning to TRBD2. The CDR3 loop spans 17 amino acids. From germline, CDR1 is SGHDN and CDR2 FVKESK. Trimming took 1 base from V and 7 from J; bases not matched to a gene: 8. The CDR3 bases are TGTGCCAGCAGCCAAGTACTAGCGGGAGGAGGAGGAAATGAGCAGTTCTTC. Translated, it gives CASSQVLAGGGGNEQFF.

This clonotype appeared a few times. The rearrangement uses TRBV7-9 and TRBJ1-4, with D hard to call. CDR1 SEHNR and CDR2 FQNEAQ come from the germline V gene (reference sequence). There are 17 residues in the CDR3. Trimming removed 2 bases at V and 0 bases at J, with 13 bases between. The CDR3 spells CASSLRPGPATNEKLFF. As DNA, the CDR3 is TGTGCCAGCAGCTTAAGACCAGGACCAGCAACTAATGAAAAACTGTTTTTT.

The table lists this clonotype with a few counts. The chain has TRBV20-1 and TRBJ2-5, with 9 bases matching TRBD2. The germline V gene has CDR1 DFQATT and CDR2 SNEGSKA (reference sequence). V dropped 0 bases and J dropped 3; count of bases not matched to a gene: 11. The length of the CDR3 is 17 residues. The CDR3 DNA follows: TGCAGTGCTAGAGATCTGCTAGCGGGAAAATCGAAAGAGACCCAGTACTTC. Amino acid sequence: CSARDLLAGKSKETQYF.

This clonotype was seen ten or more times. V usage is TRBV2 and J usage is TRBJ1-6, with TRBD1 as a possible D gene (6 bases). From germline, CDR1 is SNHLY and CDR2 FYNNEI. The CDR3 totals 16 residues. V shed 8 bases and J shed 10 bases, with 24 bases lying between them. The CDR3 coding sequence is TGTGCCAGCTTAATCCAAGGGGCAGGGGTACAGTCACCCCTCCACTTT. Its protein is CASLIQGAGVQSPLHF. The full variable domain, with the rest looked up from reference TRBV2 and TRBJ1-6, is EPEVTQTPSHQVTQMGQEVILRCVPISNHLYFYWYRQILGQKVEFLVSFYNNEISEKSEIFDDQFSVERPDGSNFTLKIRSTKLEDSAMYFCASLIQGAGVQSPLHFGNGTRLTVT.

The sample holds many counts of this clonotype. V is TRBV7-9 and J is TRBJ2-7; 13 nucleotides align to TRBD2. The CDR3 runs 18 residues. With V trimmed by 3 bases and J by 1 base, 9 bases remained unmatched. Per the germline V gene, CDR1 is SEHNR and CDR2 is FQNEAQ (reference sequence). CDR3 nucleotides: TGTGCCAGCAGCTTGAAAGGACTAGCGGGAGAGTGGTCCTACGAGCAGTACTTC. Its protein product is CASSLKGLAGEWSYEQYF. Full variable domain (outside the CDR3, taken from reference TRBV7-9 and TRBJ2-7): DTGVSQNPRHKITKRGQNVTFRCDPISEHNRLYWYRQTLGQGPEFLTYFQNEAQLEKSRLLSDRFSAERPKGSFSTLEIQRTEQGDSAMYLCASSLKGLAGEWSYEQYFGPGTRLTVT.

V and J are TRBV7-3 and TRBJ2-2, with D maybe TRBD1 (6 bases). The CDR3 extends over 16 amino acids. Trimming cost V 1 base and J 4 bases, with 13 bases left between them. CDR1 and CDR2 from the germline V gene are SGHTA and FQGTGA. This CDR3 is CASSLNAGQITGELFF. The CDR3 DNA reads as TGTGCCAGCAGCTTAAACGCCGGACAGATCACCGGGGAGCTGTTTTTT.

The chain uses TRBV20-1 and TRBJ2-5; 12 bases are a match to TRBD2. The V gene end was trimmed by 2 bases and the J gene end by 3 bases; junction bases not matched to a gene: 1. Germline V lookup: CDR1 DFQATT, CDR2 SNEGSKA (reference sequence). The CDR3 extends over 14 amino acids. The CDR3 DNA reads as TGCAGTGCTAGACTAGCGGGAGGGAAAGAGACCCAGTACTTC. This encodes CSARLAGGKETQYF.

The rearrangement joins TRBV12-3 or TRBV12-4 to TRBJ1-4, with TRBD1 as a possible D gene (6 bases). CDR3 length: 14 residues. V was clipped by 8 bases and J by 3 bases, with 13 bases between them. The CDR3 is CASGPRGPNEKLFF. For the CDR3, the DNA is TGTGCCAGCGGACCTCGGGGGCCTAATGAAAAACTGTTTTTT.

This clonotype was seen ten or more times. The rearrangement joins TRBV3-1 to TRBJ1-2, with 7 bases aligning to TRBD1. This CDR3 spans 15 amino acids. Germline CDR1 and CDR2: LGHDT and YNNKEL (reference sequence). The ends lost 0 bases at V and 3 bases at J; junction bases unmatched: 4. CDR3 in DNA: TGTGCCAGCAGCCAAGATCGACAGGGCCACTATGGCTACACCTTC. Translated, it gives CASSQDRQGHYGYTF.

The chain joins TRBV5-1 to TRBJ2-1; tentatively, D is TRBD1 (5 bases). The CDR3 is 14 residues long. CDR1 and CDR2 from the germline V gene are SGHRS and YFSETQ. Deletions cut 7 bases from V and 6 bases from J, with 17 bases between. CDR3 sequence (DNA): TGCGCCAGCGCTCGACAGTCATCTTCCAATGAGCAGTTCTTC. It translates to CASARQSSSNEQFF.

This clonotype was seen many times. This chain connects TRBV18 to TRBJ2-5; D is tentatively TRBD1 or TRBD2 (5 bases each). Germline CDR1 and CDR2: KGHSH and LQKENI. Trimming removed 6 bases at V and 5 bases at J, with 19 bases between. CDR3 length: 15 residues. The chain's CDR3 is CASSRTGTPGETQYF. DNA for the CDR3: TGTGCCAGCTCCCGAACCGGGACGCCGGGGGAGACCCAGTACTTC.

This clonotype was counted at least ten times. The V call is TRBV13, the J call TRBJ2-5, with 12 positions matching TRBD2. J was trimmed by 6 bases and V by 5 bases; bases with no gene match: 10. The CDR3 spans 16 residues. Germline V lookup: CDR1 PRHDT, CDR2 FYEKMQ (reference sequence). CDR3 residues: CASSLRLAGVRQTQYF. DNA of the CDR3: TGTGCCAGCAGCCTCCGACTAGCGGGAGTCAGGCAGACCCAGTACTTC.

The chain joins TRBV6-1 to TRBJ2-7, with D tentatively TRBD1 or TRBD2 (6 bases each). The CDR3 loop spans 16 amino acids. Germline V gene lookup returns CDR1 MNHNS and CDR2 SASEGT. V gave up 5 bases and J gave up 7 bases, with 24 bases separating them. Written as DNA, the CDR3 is TGTGCCAGCAGTACCTGGGGGGCCTCGGGCGCGATAGAGCAGTACTTC. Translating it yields CASSTWGASGAIEQYF.

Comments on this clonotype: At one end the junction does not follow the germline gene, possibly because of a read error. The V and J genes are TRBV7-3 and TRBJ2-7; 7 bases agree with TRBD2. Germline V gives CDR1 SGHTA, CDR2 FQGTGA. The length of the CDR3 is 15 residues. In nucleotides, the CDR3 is TGTGCCAGCAGCTTAACGGCGGGGGACTCCTACGGGCAGTACTTC. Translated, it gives CASSLTAGDSYGQYF.

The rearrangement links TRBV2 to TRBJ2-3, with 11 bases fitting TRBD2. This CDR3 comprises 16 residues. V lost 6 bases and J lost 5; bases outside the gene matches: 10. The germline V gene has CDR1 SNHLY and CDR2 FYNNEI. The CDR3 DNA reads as TGTGCCAGCAGGGATGGGACTAGCGGTAGGGGAGATACGCAGTATTTT. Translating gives CASRDGTSGRGDTQYF.

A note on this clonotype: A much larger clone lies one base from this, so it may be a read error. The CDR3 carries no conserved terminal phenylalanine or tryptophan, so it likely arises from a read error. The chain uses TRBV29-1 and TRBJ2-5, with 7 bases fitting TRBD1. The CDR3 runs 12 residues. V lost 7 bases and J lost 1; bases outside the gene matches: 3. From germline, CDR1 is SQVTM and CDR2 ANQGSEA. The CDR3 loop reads CSAGQAQETQYL. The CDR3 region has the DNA TGCAGCGCAGGACAGGCCCAAGAGACCCAGTACCTC.

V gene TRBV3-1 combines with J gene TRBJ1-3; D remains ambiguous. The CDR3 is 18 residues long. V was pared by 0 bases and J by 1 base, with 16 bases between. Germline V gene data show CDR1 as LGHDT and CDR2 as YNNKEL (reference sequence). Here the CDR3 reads CASSQDLAQFISGNTIYF. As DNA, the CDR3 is TGTGCCAGCAGCCAAGATTTGGCACAGTTCATTTCTGGAAACACCATATATTTT.

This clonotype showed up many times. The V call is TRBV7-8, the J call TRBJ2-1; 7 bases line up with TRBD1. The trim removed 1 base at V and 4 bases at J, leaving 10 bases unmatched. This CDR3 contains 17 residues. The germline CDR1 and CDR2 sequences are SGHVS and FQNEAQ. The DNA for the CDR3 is TGTGCCAGCAGCTTAGGCGGCGGCAGGGGGTTTTACAATGAGCAGTTCTTC. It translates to CASSLGGGRGFYNEQFF.

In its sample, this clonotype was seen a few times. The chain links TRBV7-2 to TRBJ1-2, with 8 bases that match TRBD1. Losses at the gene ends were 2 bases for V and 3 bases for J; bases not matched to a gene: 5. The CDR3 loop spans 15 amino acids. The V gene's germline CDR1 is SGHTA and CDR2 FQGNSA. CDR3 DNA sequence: TGTGCCAGCAGCTTACATCAGGGGGCGGACTATGGCTACACCTTC. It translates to CASSLHQGADYGYTF.